This is a list of T cell receptor beta chains from one sample in a study of T cell responses to AZD1222 COVID-19 vaccine. Sequencing was performed with immunoSEQ multiplex PCR; in TCRdb, only in-frame clones are kept and a portion is missing. The sample consists of approximately 150,000 clones, 88% of them appearing once. The source material was peripheral blood, sampled 28 days after the second dose of the MenACWY control vaccine. The receptors come from an adult who received the MenACWY meningococcal vaccine as a control. The CDR3 runs from the conserved cysteine through the conserved F or W. D genes are given only for firm matches. Clone size is stated in some rows and not others, as once, few, many or a class when expanded.

d_gene: .; abundance: .; j_gene: TRBJ2-3; v_gene: TRBV7-2; CDR3nt: TGTGCCAGCAGCTTAGGTCCCCGGACAGATACGCAGTATTTT; CDR3aa: CASSLGPRTDTQYF
d_gene: .; abundance: .; j_gene: TRBJ1-6; v_gene: TRBV4-3; CDR3nt: TGCGCCAGCAGCCAAGTCGGTGGTGACAGTGATTATAATTCACCCCTCCACTTT; CDR3aa: CASSQVGGDSDYNSPLHF
d_gene: TRBD1; abundance: .; j_gene: TRBJ1-2; v_gene: TRBV7-3; CDR3nt: TGTGCCAGCAGCTCTGGGACAGGGGACTTGAGCTACACCTTC; CDR3aa: CASSSGTGDLSYTF
d_gene: .; abundance: .; j_gene: TRBJ1-5; v_gene: TRBV30; CDR3nt: TGTGCCTGGAGCCCCACCAGGGGTTATCAGCCCCAGCATTTT; CDR3aa: CAWSPTRGYQPQHF
d_gene: .; abundance: .; j_gene: TRBJ1-1; v_gene: TRBV7-2; CDR3nt: TGTGCCAGCAGCTTCCAACAGGGAACTGAAGCTTTCTTT; CDR3aa: CASSFQQGTEAFF
d_gene: .; abundance: .; j_gene: TRBJ2-6; v_gene: TRBV18; CDR3nt: TGTGCCAGCTCACCAATCATGGCAGGGGCCAACGTCCTGACTTTC; CDR3aa: CASSPIMAGANVLTF
d_gene: TRBD2; abundance: .; j_gene: TRBJ2-7; v_gene: TRBV10-3; CDR3nt: TGTGCCGATAGACTAGCGGGATTCTACGAGCAGTACTTC; CDR3aa: CADRLAGFYEQYF
d_gene: TRBD2; abundance: .; j_gene: TRBJ2-1; v_gene: TRBV4-1; CDR3nt: TGCGCCAGCAGCCAAGTATCGGGAGGTTCCTACAATGAGCAGTTCTTC; CDR3aa: CASSQVSGGSYNEQFF
d_gene: TRBD2; abundance: .; j_gene: TRBJ2-7; v_gene: TRBV7-6; CDR3nt: TGTGCCAGCAGCTCCGACCCGGGACTAGCAGTCGAGCAGTACTTC; CDR3aa: CASSSDPGLAVEQYF
d_gene: .; abundance: .; j_gene: TRBJ1-2; v_gene: TRBV3-1/TRBV3-2; CDR3nt: TGTGCCAGCAGCCAAGACCTCTCTAACTATGGCTACACCTTC; CDR3aa: CASSQDLSNYGYTF
d_gene: .; abundance: .; j_gene: TRBJ2-7; v_gene: TRBV4-3; CDR3nt: TGCGCCAGCAGCCAGGCCCGGGACCGGGTCTACGAGCAGTACTTC; CDR3aa: CASSQARDRVYEQYF
d_gene: .; abundance: .; j_gene: TRBJ2-1; v_gene: TRBV6-2/TRBV6-3; CDR3nt: TGTGCCAGCAGTCCCACAGGGAGGGGCTACAATGAGCAGTTCTTC; CDR3aa: CASSPTGRGYNEQFF
d_gene: TRBD1; abundance: .; j_gene: TRBJ2-3; v_gene: TRBV16; CDR3nt: TGTGCCAGCAGCAAAAAGGGACAGGACACAGATACGCAGTATTTT; CDR3aa: CASSKKGQDTDTQYF
d_gene: TRBD2; abundance: .; j_gene: TRBJ2-1; v_gene: TRBV5-4; CDR3nt: TGTGCCAGCAGCCTTAGCGGGGGGGACCAGTTCTTC; CDR3aa: CASSLSGGDQFF
d_gene: TRBD1; abundance: .; j_gene: TRBJ1-1; v_gene: TRBV25-1; CDR3nt: TGTGCCAGCAGTGATTCGGGACAGGGCCCCCACACTGAAGCTTTCTTT; CDR3aa: CASSDSGQGPHTEAFF
d_gene: .; abundance: .; j_gene: TRBJ1-5; v_gene: TRBV19; CDR3nt: TGTGCCAGTAGTATAGTGACGGGGGCGAGGAGTCAGCCCCAGCATTTT; CDR3aa: CASSIVTGARSQPQHF
d_gene: .; abundance: .; j_gene: TRBJ1-1; v_gene: TRBV5-1; CDR3nt: TGCGCCAGCAGCCCAAGTACCGGGACGGGTACTGAAGCTTTCTTT; CDR3aa: CASSPSTGTGTEAFF
d_gene: TRBD1; abundance: .; j_gene: TRBJ2-7; v_gene: TRBV6-5; CDR3nt: TGTGCCAGCAGTTACTCGACAGGGGAGACCTACGAGCAGTACTTC; CDR3aa: CASSYSTGETYEQYF
d_gene: TRBD1; abundance: once; j_gene: TRBJ1-6; v_gene: TRBV4-1; CDR3nt: TGCGCCAGCAGCCAAGGCTTGGGACAGGGCGGTTCACCCCTCCACTTT; CDR3aa: CASSQGLGQGGSPLHF
d_gene: .; abundance: .; j_gene: TRBJ1-1; v_gene: TRBV14; CDR3nt: TGTGCCAGCAGCCCAGTGGGCACTGAAGCTTTCTTT; CDR3aa: CASSPVGTEAFF
d_gene: TRBD1; abundance: .; j_gene: TRBJ1-2; v_gene: TRBV27; CDR3nt: TGTGCCAGCAGTTTAAGGGCGGGACAGCACTATGGCTACACCTTC; CDR3aa: CASSLRAGQHYGYTF
d_gene: .; abundance: .; j_gene: TRBJ2-5; v_gene: TRBV3-1/TRBV3-2; CDR3nt: TGTGCCAGCAGCCAAGCTCTGGGCCTACAAGAGACCCAGTACTTC; CDR3aa: CASSQALGLQETQYF
d_gene: .; abundance: .; j_gene: TRBJ2-1; v_gene: TRBV6-2/TRBV6-3; CDR3nt: TGTGCCAGCAGTTACTCATGGCCCCCCGGAAGGAATGAGCAGTTCTTC; CDR3aa: CASSYSWPPGRNEQFF
d_gene: .; abundance: .; j_gene: TRBJ2-3; v_gene: TRBV9; CDR3nt: TGTGCCAGCAGCTCCTCTACGCAGTATTTT; CDR3aa: CASSSSTQYF
d_gene: .; abundance: .; j_gene: TRBJ2-7; v_gene: TRBV7-9; CDR3nt: TGTGCCAGCAGCTTATACTACGAGCAGTACTTC; CDR3aa: CASSLYYEQYF
d_gene: TRBD2; abundance: .; j_gene: TRBJ2-2; v_gene: TRBV27; CDR3nt: TGTGCCAGTAGACTAGCGACGAACACCGGGGAGCTGTTTTTT; CDR3aa: CASRLATNTGELFF
d_gene: .; abundance: .; j_gene: TRBJ1-1; v_gene: TRBV28; CDR3nt: TGTGCCGTTGGGGAGACTGAAGCTTTCTTT; CDR3aa: CAVGETEAFF